This is a list of T cell receptor beta chains from one sample in a study of blood T cells in healthy people across ages. MiXCR was run by TCRdb on the 5' RACE reads, yielding one entry per CDR3 protein. The sample consists of some 760,000 distinct CDR3 sequences, around 25% of them appearing once. These data also featured in a second study, about T cells of mothers and their children.

Sequenced material: blood. Receptors originate from a boy between 5 and 17 years old in good health. CDR3s include the opening cysteine and the closing phenylalanine or tryptophan. The D gene is left open where the match is weak. Size tells how often a clone was seen (once, few, many) or the class of an expanded clone, and some rows leave it out.

>TRBD1|TRBJ2-5|TRBV7-8|NA
CASSFGQAQSSSQETQYF
TGTGCCAGCAGCTTTGGACAGGCCCAGAGCTCCAGCCAAGAGACCCAGTACTTC
>NA|TRBJ2-7|TRBV20-1|few
CSANGGQSYEQYF
TGCAGTGCCAACGGCGGACAGTCCTACGAGCAGTACTTC
>NA|TRBJ2-5|TRBV29-1|few
CSVDGWEGIQYF
TGCAGCGTTGACGGGTGGGAAGGGATCCAGTACTTC
>TRBD2|TRBJ2-3|TRBV7-9|NA
CASSLETSGSGTDTQYF
TGTGCCAGCAGCTTGGAGACTAGCGGGAGTGGCACAGATACGCAGTATTTT
>NA|TRBJ2-7|TRBV4-3|few
CASSQVQGPFYEQYF
TGCGCCAGCAGCCAAGTTCAGGGGCCCTTCTACGAGCAGTACTTC
>TRBD2|TRBJ2-1|TRBV20-1|NA
CSARTSGSSYEQFF
TGCAGTGCTCGGACTAGCGGGAGTTCGTATGAGCAGTTCTTC
>NA|TRBJ2-5|TRBV29-1|NA
CSVLGGSYGIQETQYF
TGCAGCGTTCTAGGGGGATCGTACGGAATCCAAGAGACCCAGTACTTC
>TRBD2|TRBJ2-5|TRBV29-1|NA
CSVSDWGTSRTRGETQYF
TGCAGCGTCTCGGATTGGGGGACTAGCAGGACTCGGGGAGAGACCCAGTACTTC
>NA|TRBJ1-4|TRBV6-6|few
CASSYSLMAATNEKLFF
TGTGCCAGCAGTTACTCTCTTATGGCAGCAACTAATGAAAAACTGTTTTTT
>NA|TRBJ2-7|TRBV4-3|NA
CASSQDLTDGDEQYF
TGCGCCAGCAGCCAAGATCTAACGGACGGGGACGAGCAGTACTTC
>NA|TRBJ1-5|TRBV7-2|NA
CASSWDGYSNQPQHF
TGTGCCAGCAGCTGGGACGGATATAGCAATCAGCCCCAGCATTTT
>TRBD1|TRBJ1-5|TRBV7-2|few
CASSRQGALSQPQHF
TGTGCCAGCAGCCGACAGGGGGCCCTCAGTCAGCCCCAGCATTTT
>NA|TRBJ2-1|TRBV28|few
CASRTRSPYNEQFF
TGTGCCAGCAGGACGAGGTCCCCGTACAATGAGCAGTTCTTC
>NA|TRBJ2-7|TRBV7-9|few
CASSSGTWQYF
TGTGCCAGCAGCTCGGGGACCTGGCAGTACTTC
>NA|TRBJ2-5|TRBV3-1|NA
CASSQVSIGGSETQYF
TGTGCCAGCAGCCAAGTATCAATTGGGGGGTCGGAGACCCAGTACTTC
>NA|TRBJ2-5|TRBV7-9|NA
CASSFFGGRETQYF
TGTGCCAGCAGCTTCTTTGGGGGCCGAGAGACCCAGTACTTC
>TRBD1|TRBJ1-1|TRBV6-5|NA
CASSVFRGPGTEAFF
TGTGCCAGCAGCGTATTCAGGGGGCCTGGTACTGAAGCTTTCTTT
>NA|TRBJ2-3|TRBV5-1|few
CASSLVADRSTDTQYF
TGCGCCAGCAGCTTGGTGGCAGATAGATCCACAGATACGCAGTATTTT
>TRBD1|TRBJ2-1|TRBV7-8|few
CASSVQTPRTGHTYNEQFF
TGTGCCAGCAGCGTCCAGACACCTCGGACAGGGCATACCTACAATGAGCAGTTCTTC
>NA|TRBJ1-1|TRBV7-9|NA
CASSTSVETLVTEAFF
TGTGCCAGCAGCACTAGTGTGGAGACACTCGTCACTGAAGCTTTCTTT
>TRBD1|TRBJ1-1|TRBV6-5|NA
CASRSPTGMNTEAFF
TGTGCCAGCAGATCACCGACAGGGATGAACACTGAAGCTTTCTTT
>NA|TRBJ1-4|TRBV20-1|NA
CSASSGQINEKLFF
TGCAGTGCTAGTAGCGGACAGATTAATGAAAAACTGTTTTTT
>NA|TRBJ2-2|TRBV6-5|NA
CASSQQGYTGELFF
TGTGCCAGCAGTCAACAGGGATATACCGGGGAGCTGTTTTTT
>NA|TRBJ1-4|TRBV28|many
CASRQGNEKLFF
TGTGCCAGCAGACAGGGCAATGAAAAACTGTTTTTT
>NA|TRBJ1-5|TRBV27|NA
CASGPEFFGNQPQHF
TGTGCCAGCGGACCGGAGTTTTTCGGCAATCAGCCCCAGCATTTT
>NA|TRBJ2-6|TRBV6-6|NA
CASYKAGGSGANVLTF
TGTGCCAGCTACAAGGCAGGGGGGTCTGGGGCCAACGTCCTGACTTTC
>TRBD2|TRBJ2-1|TRBV7-3|few
CASSLRLAGINEQFF
TGTGCCAGCAGCTTAAGGCTAGCGGGGATCAATGAGCAGTTCTTC